These 27 T cell receptor beta chains came from one sample sequenced in a study of T cells after yellow fever vaccination (dated by TCRdb to the late 2010s). The library was prepared using 5' RACE. Data came from an Illumina NovaSeq 6000. TCRdb handled the public reads itself, with Q25 trimming in fastp and clone calling in MiXCR, and kept productive beta chains. Every CDR3 protein is listed once, alongside the most common genes and DNA of its rows. This sample is represented by some 150,000 distinct CDR3 sequences; 9.5% to 11% of them were singletons. Roughly a third of the sample is in the top ten clones. The treatment or condition label of this sample denotes: live attenuated yellow fever vaccine strain. This specimen consisted of CD8+ T cells sorted from PBMCs, obtained 15 days after the yellow fever booster vaccination. All receptors come from a man younger than 35 who received the YFV17D yellow fever vaccine.

This clonotype showed up just a few times. This chain links TRBV5-1 with TRBJ1-1, with 10 bases fitting TRBD1. Germline CDR1 reads SGHRS; CDR2 reads YFSETQ. The junction had 5 bases not matched to a gene; V was cut back by 2 bases and J by 1 base. The CDR3 has 16 residues. Written as DNA, the CDR3 is TGCGCCAGCAGCTTCGGGGACAGGGGTGCGAACACTGAAGCTTTCTTT. It specifies CASSFGDRGANTEAFF.

This rearrangement joins TRBV5-5 to TRBJ1-2; D is unclear. CDR3 length: 20 residues. The V gene lost 0 bases and the J gene lost 4 bases, with 28 bases spanning the gap. Germline-derived CDR1 and CDR2 are SGHKS and YYEKEE (reference sequence). The CDR3 sequence is CASSLAYRATRRDESYGYTF. The CDR3 DNA is TGTGCCAGCAGCTTGGCGTACAGAGCCACTAGACGCGACGAGTCCTATGGCTACACCTTC.

This clonotype turned up a few times. J is TRBJ2-5 and V is TRBV27, with TRBD2 matching 14 bases. Trimming cost V 10 bases and J 0 bases; bases outside gene matches: 13. This CDR3 is 18 amino acids long. CDR1 is MNHEY and CDR2 is SMNVEV in the germline V gene (reference sequence). The CDR3 reads CAKGTSGGQAKYQETQYF. CDR3 DNA: TGTGCCAAGGGGACTAGCGGGGGCCAGGCAAAGTACCAAGAGACCCAGTACTTC.

This clonotype showed up just a few times. The genes are TRBV5-4 and TRBJ2-4; either TRBD1 or TRBD2 may fit D (5 bases each). V lost 4 bases and J 6 bases, leaving 17 bases between the germline ends. This CDR3 region has 15 residues. Germline V gives CDR1 SGHNT, CDR2 YYREEE (reference sequence). The CDR3 is CASSEYRDGGNIQYF. DNA for the CDR3: TGTGCCAGCAGCGAATACCGGGACGGTGGAAACATTCAGTACTTC.

This clonotype came up a few times. The chain joins TRBV29-1 to TRBJ1-2; 8 positions agree with TRBD1. This CDR3 has 13 residues. Per germline, CDR1 SQVTM and CDR2 ANQGSEA. The CDR3 loop reads CNVIQGESDGYTF. In DNA form, the CDR3 reads TGCAACGTCATACAGGGGGAATCGGATGGCTACACCTTC.

This clonotype was observed a few times. This CDR3 is CASSPHGVQETQYF. CDR3 DNA: TGTGCCAGCAGCCCCCATGGGGTCCAAGAGACCCAGTACTTC. This rearrangement joins TRBV7-9 to TRBJ2-5; no clear D. V was shortened by 5 bases and J by 1 base, with 11 bases between the two germline ends. The CDR3 sequence is 14 residues long. CDR1 is SEHNR and CDR2 is FQNEAQ in the germline V gene (reference sequence). The variable domain in full, with the rest retrieved from reference TRBV7-9 and TRBJ2-5, is DTGVSQNPRHKITKRGQNVTFRCDPISEHNRLYWYRQTLGQGPEFLTYFQNEAQLEKSRLLSDRFSAERPKGSFSTLEIQRTEQGDSAMYLCASSPHGVQETQYFGPGTRLLVL.

The V and J genes are TRBV20-1 and TRBJ1-1, with D uncertain. The CDR3 sequence is 11 residues long. Germline CDR1 DFQATT, CDR2 SNEGSKA (reference sequence). The V end lost 4 bases, the J end lost 5 bases, and 8 bases lay between the germline ends. The DNA of the CDR3 is TGCAGTGCTAACGAATGGACTGAAGCTTTCTTT. Encoded protein: CSANEWTEAFF.

This clonotype was picked up a small number of times. The V gene is TRBV4-3, the J gene TRBJ2-7; 15 bases line up with TRBD2. This CDR3 region has 17 residues. Germline values: CDR1 LGHNA, CDR2 YSLEER. The trim removed 2 bases at V and 7 bases at J, leaving 9 bases unmatched. Here the CDR3 DNA reads TGCGCCAGCAGCCAAAGCCTGGCGGGACTAGCGGGGGGTGAGCAGTACTTC. This encodes CASSQSLAGLAGGEQYF.

This clonotype was seen at least ten times. The genes are TRBV6-1 and TRBJ2-6; the D is unclear. Germline lookup yields CDR1 MNHNS and CDR2 SASEGT. Trimming took 7 bases from V and 0 from J, leaving 10 bases between them. The CDR3 has 15 residues. CDR3 nucleotide sequence: TGTGCCAGCAATACCTGGTACTCTGGGGCCAACGTCCTGACTTTC. Translating it yields CASNTWYSGANVLTF.

This clonotype was recorded a few times. The chain joins TRBV27 to TRBJ2-7, with no clear D. Germline V gene sequence: CDR1 MNHEY, CDR2 SMNVEV (reference sequence). The CDR3 totals 13 residues. V was trimmed by 3 bases and J by 2 bases, leaving 8 bases between them. CDR3 sequence reads: CASSFFAAYEQYF. The CDR3 DNA reads TGTGCCAGCAGTTTTTTTGCTGCCTACGAGCAGTACTTC.

The chain links TRBV4-1 to TRBJ2-1; TRBD2 aligns across 11 bases. Looked up from germline, CDR1 is MGHRA and CDR2 is YSYEKL. The CDR3 contains 16 residues. V was clipped by 3 bases and J by 1 base; unmatched bases: 2. CDR3 protein: CASSHLAGGSYNEQFF. In DNA, the CDR3 is TGCGCCAGCAGCCACCTAGCGGGGGGTTCCTACAATGAGCAGTTCTTC.

This clonotype was recorded a few times. The chain recombines TRBV14 with TRBJ2-5, with TRBD1 as a possible D gene (5 bases). The ends were cut back, 3 bases at V and 2 bases at J, with 7 bases in the middle. From germline, CDR1 is SGHDN and CDR2 FVKESK. The CDR3 contains 13 residues. CDR3 nucleotides: TGTGCCAGCAGCCACCGACAGCAAGAGACCCAGTACTTC. Its translation: CASSHRQQETQYF. The variable domain in full, completed from reference TRBV14 and TRBJ2-5, reads EAGVTQFPSHSVIEKGQTVTLRCDPISGHDNLYWYRRVMGKEIKFLLHFVKESKQDESGMPNNRFLAERTGGTYSTLKVQPAELEDSGVYFCASSHRQQETQYFGPGTRLLVL.

The chain recombines TRBV6-5 with TRBJ1-6, with D perhaps matching TRBD1 (5 bases). This CDR3 is built from 14 residues. Germline V gene data show CDR1 as MNHEY and CDR2 as SVGAGI. V lost 2 bases to trimming and J lost 10 bases, with 12 bases between them. As DNA, the CDR3 is TGTGCCAGCAGTTACGGGGGGGGAGGATCACCCCTCCACTTT. Encoded protein: CASSYGGGGSPLHF.

CDR3 nucleotides: TGTGCCAGCAGTCATAGCGGGGGGGCATCTCCAGATACGCAGTATTTT. Amino acids: CASSHSGGASPDTQYF. The chain employs TRBV11-3 and TRBJ2-3; 11 nucleotides agree with TRBD2. V lost 6 bases to trimming and J lost 4 bases; unmatched junction nucleotides: 9. The germline V gene has CDR1 SGHNT and CDR2 YENEEA. CDR3 length: 16 residues.

This clonotype appeared many times. CDR3 region: CASSLTGAGTDTQYF. DNA of the CDR3: TGTGCCAGCAGCTTAACGGGCGCGGGCACAGATACGCAGTATTTT. The V and J genes are TRBV7-3 and TRBJ2-3; D not resolved. V lost 0 bases and J lost 1, with 8 bases in between. Germline CDR1 and CDR2: SGHTA and FQGTGA. There are 15 residues in the CDR3.

This clonotype was seen only a few times. This chain joins TRBV14 and TRBJ2-2; D uncertain. Germline-derived CDR1 and CDR2 are SGHDN and FVKESK. The CDR3 is 13 amino acids. The germline V and J ends were trimmed by 1 base and 8 bases, with 8 bases remaining between them. The CDR3 region has the DNA TGTGCCAGCAGCCAAGCCCGCAGGGGGGAGCTGTTTTTT. Amino acid sequence: CASSQARRGELFF.

In its sample, this clonotype was seen many times. The J gene is TRBJ2-7, the V gene TRBV20-1; TRBD1 matches 7 bases. Germline V CDR1 and CDR2: DFQATT, SNEGSKA (reference sequence). V shed 5 bases, J shed 0 bases, and the junction held 7 bases outside the gene matches. The CDR3 is made up of 14 amino acids. The CDR3 reads CSAGGQRSSYEQYV. CDR3 bases: TGCAGTGCTGGGGGACAGAGGAGCTCCTACGAGCAGTACGTC.

The CDR3 sequence: CASSQVLVDSYEQYF. The CDR3 region has the DNA TGCGCCAGCAGCCAAGTTTTGGTAGACTCCTACGAGCAGTACTTC. The chain combines TRBV4-1 with TRBJ2-7, with no clear D. This CDR3 comprises 15 residues. Trimming took 1 base from V and 0 from J, leaving 10 bases between them. The germline V gene encodes CDR1 MGHRA and CDR2 YSYEKL.

The chain couples TRBV4-2 to TRBJ2-7; D is unclear. The germline V and J ends were trimmed by 3 bases and 4 bases, with 4 bases remaining between them. The CDR3 spans 11 residues. Germline CDR1 LGHNA, CDR2 YNFKEQ. The CDR3 protein is CASSQRYEQYV. The CDR3 DNA reads as TGTGCCAGCAGCCAGCGGTACGAGCAGTACGTC.

The V gene is TRBV4-3, the J gene TRBJ1-2; the match to TRBD1 covers 7 bases. CDR3 length: 16 amino acids. V shed 3 bases, J shed 3 bases, and the junction held 10 bases outside the gene matches. Looked up from germline, CDR1 is LGHNA and CDR2 is YSLEER. The DNA for the CDR3 is TGCGCCAGCAGCCAGGGACAGCCCCACGCCGACTATGGCTACACCTTC. Amino acids: CASSQGQPHADYGYTF.

The V gene is TRBV2, the J gene TRBJ1-2; 9 positions match TRBD1. Trimming cost V 8 bases and J 2 bases; bases outside gene matches: 6. This CDR3 has 14 amino acids. Germline V lookup: CDR1 SNHLY, CDR2 FYNNEI. The CDR3 bases are TGTGCCAGCCGTGGACAGGGGAGGAACTATGGCTACACCTTC. Translating it yields CASRGQGRNYGYTF.

J is TRBJ2-1 and V is TRBV27; 10 bases match TRBD2. Looked up from germline, CDR1 is MNHEY and CDR2 is SMNVEV (reference sequence). The CDR3 sequence is 15 residues long. The trim removed 8 bases at V and 9 bases at J, leaving 13 bases unmatched. CDR3 coding DNA: TGTGCCAGCGCCCTCGGTACTAGCGGGGTATCTGAGCAGTTCTTC. It specifies CASALGTSGVSEQFF.

This clonotype was counted many times. The rearrangement joins TRBV5-8 to TRBJ1-1, with a tentative D call TRBD1 (5 bases). Trimming stripped 4 bases from V and 3 bases from J, with 13 bases between. The germline V gene has CDR1 SGHTS and CDR2 YDEGEE. This CDR3 contains 14 residues. This chain's CDR3 is CASSRRVSYTEAFF. The CDR3 nucleotides are TGTGCCAGCAGCCGCAGGGTCTCGTACACTGAAGCTTTCTTT.

The gene calls are TRBV4-1 and TRBJ1-5; 7 bases fit TRBD1. The CDR3 has 15 amino acids. Germline trimming cut 3 bases from V and 3 bases from J; bases unmatched to any gene: 5. CDR1 and CDR2 from the germline V gene are MGHRA and YSYEKL. As DNA, the CDR3 is TGCGCCAGCAGCCAGCGGGACAGCTCCAATCAGCCCCAGCATTTT. Residues: CASSQRDSSNQPQHF.

The chain has TRBV6-6 and TRBJ1-1, with a weak D call TRBD1 (6 bases). Trimming removed 11 bases from V and 0 bases from J, with 13 bases in between. The CDR3 loop spans 13 amino acids. Per germline, CDR1 MNHNY and CDR2 SVGAGI (reference sequence). CDR3 in DNA: TGTGCCTCAGAACAGGGTTTGAACACTGAAGCTTTCTTT. Protein product: CASEQGLNTEAFF.

The chain recombines TRBV5-1 with TRBJ1-1; tentatively, D is TRBD1 (5 bases). CDR1 SGHRS and CDR2 YFSETQ come from the germline V gene. The CDR3 is made up of 15 amino acids. V dropped 3 bases and J dropped 0 bases, with 12 bases sitting between them. CDR3: CASSSGRTVNTEAFF. CDR3 DNA sequence: TGCGCCAGCAGCTCGGGACGGACGGTGAACACTGAAGCTTTCTTT.

This clonotype was counted between two and nine times. V gene TRBV27 combines with J gene TRBJ1-1, with unresolved D. CDR1 MNHEY and CDR2 SMNVEV come from the germline V gene (reference sequence). The germline V and J ends were trimmed by 4 bases and 3 bases, with 12 bases remaining between them. The CDR3 extends over 14 amino acids. CDR3 DNA: TGTGCCAGCAGTTCCGCCGCCGACTACACTGAAGCTTTCTTT. Protein: CASSSAADYTEAFF.